The text below deals with one T cell receptor (beta chain). Repertoires were generated with immunoSEQ multiplex PCR, while TCRdb's copy carries only in-frame clones and drops some. The table has around 120,000 clones, 90% seen once. This entry belongs to a study of blood T cell repertoires in COVID-19. Turning to the study itself: The United States, Italy and Spain supplied acute and convalescent COVID-19 samples.

The CDR3 runs 16 residues. V lost 4 bases and J lost 4, with 19 bases in between. Germline lookup yields CDR1 MNHEY and CDR2 SVGAGI. Sequencing used peripheral blood. The source is a woman aged 55-70 years with COVID-19, enrolled during active disease. The chain uses TRBV6-5 and TRBJ2-5; D perhaps matches TRBD1 (6 bases). CDR3 bases: TGTGCCAGCAGTTCCTCATCAGAGACAGGTTTAGAGACCCAGTACTTC. It yields the protein CASSSSSETGLETQYF.